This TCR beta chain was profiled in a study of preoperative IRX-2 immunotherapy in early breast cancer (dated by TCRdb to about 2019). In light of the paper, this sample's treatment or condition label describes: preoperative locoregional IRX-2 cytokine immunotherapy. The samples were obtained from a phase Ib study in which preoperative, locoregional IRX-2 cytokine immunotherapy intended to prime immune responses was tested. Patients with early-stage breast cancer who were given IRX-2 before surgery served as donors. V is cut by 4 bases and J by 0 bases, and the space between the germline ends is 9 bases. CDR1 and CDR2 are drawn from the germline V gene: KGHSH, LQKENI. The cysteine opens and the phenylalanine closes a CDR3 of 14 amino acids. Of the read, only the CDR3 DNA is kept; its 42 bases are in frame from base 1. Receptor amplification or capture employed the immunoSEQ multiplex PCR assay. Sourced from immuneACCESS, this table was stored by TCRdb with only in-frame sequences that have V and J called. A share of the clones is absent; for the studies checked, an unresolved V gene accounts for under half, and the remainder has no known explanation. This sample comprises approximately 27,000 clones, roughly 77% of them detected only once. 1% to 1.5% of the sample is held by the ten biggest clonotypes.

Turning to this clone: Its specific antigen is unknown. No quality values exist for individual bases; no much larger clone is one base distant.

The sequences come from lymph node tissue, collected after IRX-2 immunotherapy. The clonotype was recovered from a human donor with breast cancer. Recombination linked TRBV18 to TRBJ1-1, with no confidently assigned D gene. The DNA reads TGTGCCAGCTCACTCAAAGAGTTGAACACTGAAGCTTTCTTT. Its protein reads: CASSLKELNTEAFF.